These 17 T cell receptor beta chains were sequenced from one sample in a study of blood T cell repertoires in COVID-19. Sequencing was performed with immunoSEQ multiplex PCR; in TCRdb, only in-frame clones are kept and a portion is missing. The table has more than 150,000 clones, around four fifths seen once; the top ten hold approximately 12%. The material sequenced was peripheral blood. The origin of the receptors is a man between 65 and 80 years old who had recovered from COVID-19.

In DNA, the CDR3 is TGTGCCAGCAGCCAAGCGGCTAGCGGGAGGAACACCGGGGAGCTGTTTTTT. Its protein product is CASSQAASGRNTGELFF. This rearrangement joins TRBV3-1 (or the pseudogene TRBV3-2) to TRBJ2-2; 10 bases match TRBD2. Trimming at V came to 1 base and at J to 1 base, leaving 3 bases not matched to a gene. The germline gives CDR1 LGHDT, CDR2 YNNKEL (reference sequence). The CDR3 sequence is 17 residues long.

The chain employs TRBV7-3 and TRBJ2-5; 12 bases are shared with TRBD1. This CDR3 has 17 residues. The J segment lost 1 base and the V segment lost 5 bases, leaving 8 bases of the junction unmatched. From germline, CDR1 is SGHTA and CDR2 FQGTGA. In DNA, the CDR3 is TGTGCCAGCAGCCTCCGGGACAGGGGGCGACGCCAAGAGACCCAGTACTTC. This encodes CASSLRDRGRRQETQYF. The full variable domain, its missing parts supplied by reference TRBV7-3 and TRBJ2-5, is GAGVSQTPSNKVTEKGKYVELRCDPISGHTALYWYRQSLGQGPEFLIYFQGTGAADDSGLPNDRFFAVRPEGSVSTLKIQRTERGDSAVYLCASSLRDRGRRQETQYFGPGTRLLVL.

This sequence joins TRBV5-1 and TRBJ2-1, with D possibly TRBD2 on 6 matching bases. CDR1 and CDR2 from the germline V gene are SGHRS and YFSETQ. Trimming pared 4 bases from V and 0 bases from J, leaving 11 bases between. The CDR3 has 15 amino acids. The CDR3 DNA reads TGCGCCAGCAGCACTAGCCCCCGCTCCTACAATGAGCAGTTCTTC. Protein product: CASSTSPRSYNEQFF. Drawing the rest from reference TRBV5-1 and TRBJ2-1, the complete variable domain is KAGVTQTPRYLIKTRGQQVTLSCSPISGHRSVSWYQQTPGQGLQFLFEYFSETQRNKGNFPGRFSGRQFSNSRSEMNVSTLELGDSALYLCASSTSPRSYNEQFFGPGTRLTVL.

This chain joins TRBV20-1 and TRBJ1-5; D remains unclear. Germline V gives CDR1 DFQATT, CDR2 SNEGSKA (reference sequence). V was trimmed by 3 bases and J by 1 base, leaving 7 bases between them. The CDR3 runs to 13 residues. The CDR3 nucleotides are TGCAGTGCTAGTCCCGGGAGCAATCAGCCCCAGCATTTT. Its translation is CSASPGSNQPQHF.

The chain joins TRBV6-5 to TRBJ2-7, with 11 bases lining up with TRBD2. Germline lookup yields CDR1 MNHEY and CDR2 SVGAGI. The junction had 3 bases not matched to a gene; V was cut back by 8 bases and J by 0 bases. This CDR3 has 14 amino acids. CDR3 sequence: CASLAGGSSYEQYF. DNA for the CDR3: TGTGCCAGCCTAGCGGGAGGATCCTCCTACGAGCAGTACTTC.

This clone was picked up one time. The chain couples TRBV7-6 to TRBJ1-3; 10 bases line up with TRBD1. In germline, CDR1 is SGHVS, CDR2 FNYEAQ. This CDR3 contains 15 residues. The V gene end was trimmed by 5 bases and the J gene end by 3 bases; junction bases not matched to a gene: 4. CDR3 region: CASSLGTGDGNTIYF. DNA of the CDR3: TGTGCCAGCAGCCTAGGGACAGGGGATGGAAACACCATATATTTT.

The V gene is TRBV28, the J gene TRBJ2-5; the D gene is possibly TRBD1 (6 bases). V was trimmed by 5 bases and J by 5 bases, leaving 15 bases between them. The germline CDR1 and CDR2 sequences are MDHEN and SYDVKM. The CDR3 consists of 14 residues. The CDR3 region is CASSATGKRETQYF. For the CDR3, the DNA is TGTGCCAGCAGTGCGACAGGAAAAAGGGAGACCCAGTACTTC.

The rearrangement joins TRBV3-1 (or the pseudogene TRBV3-2) to TRBJ2-7; 8 bases are shared with TRBD2. The CDR3 has 15 residues. The V gene's germline CDR1 is LGHDT and CDR2 YNNKEL (reference sequence). Trimming at V came to 1 base and at J to 2 bases, leaving 4 bases not matched to a gene. Written as DNA, the CDR3 is TGTGCCAGCAGCCAAGTCCTAGCGGGTACCTACGAGCAGTACTTC. Translated: CASSQVLAGTYEQYF.

The V call is TRBV6-5, the J call TRBJ2-4; TRBD2 aligns across 11 bases. Germline CDR1 reads MNHEY; CDR2 reads SVGAGI. This CDR3 comprises 15 residues. V dropped 4 bases and J dropped 4; count of bases not matched to a gene: 3. The CDR3 region is CASSSLAGGKNIQYF. DNA for the CDR3: TGTGCCAGCAGTTCTCTAGCGGGAGGAAAAAACATTCAGTACTTC.

The chain combines TRBV6-1 with TRBJ1-5; unclear D gene. The V gene's germline CDR1 is MNHNS and CDR2 SASEGT. The V end was cut by 0 bases, the J end by 6 bases, with 12 bases between. CDR3 length equals 15 residues. The DNA of the CDR3 is TGTGCCAGCAGTGAAGCGCTCGGGGTCGGTCAGCCCCAGCATTTT. The encoded protein is CASSEALGVGQPQHF.

CDR3 residues: CASSEWAGSSTDTQYF. The CDR3, as DNA: TGTGCCAGCAGTGAATGGGCAGGGTCAAGCACAGATACGCAGTATTTT. V is TRBV25-1 and J is TRBJ2-3; a possible D gene is TRBD1 (5 bases). This CDR3 spans 16 amino acids. Trimming cost V 1 base and J 0 bases, with 11 bases left between them. Germline V gene data show CDR1 as MGHDK and CDR2 as SYGVNS.

The chain is built from TRBV12-1 and TRBJ2-7; TRBD2 reflects the table's D call only, with no check against the DNA. TRBV12-1 is a pseudogene. The CDR3 runs to 15 residues. In nucleotides, the CDR3 is TGTGCCAGCAGCTTTGCCGGACTAGCGCACTACGAGCAGTACTTC. It encodes CASSFAGLAHYEQYF.

V gene TRBV2 combines with J gene TRBJ2-3; 10 bases are a match to TRBD2. Germline lookup yields CDR1 SNHLY and CDR2 FYNNEI. This CDR3 region has 16 residues. J gave up 2 bases and V 7 bases, and 9 bases lay outside the gene matches. In nucleotides, the CDR3 is TGTGCCAGCAAGAAACGGACTAGCGGATACACAGATACGCAGTATTTT. Its translation is CASKKRTSGYTDTQYF.

The CDR3 sequence is CATSDTRTAQETQYF. In nucleotides, the CDR3 is TGTGCCACCAGTGATACCCGGACTGCCCAAGAGACCCAGTACTTC. The chain links TRBV24-1 to TRBJ2-5, with D maybe TRBD2 (5 bases). The CDR3 consists of 15 residues. Trimming shortened V by 3 bases and J by 1 base, and 11 bases separated the two germline ends. The germline V gene encodes CDR1 KGHDR and CDR2 SFDVKD.

The genes are TRBV7-9 and TRBJ1-5, with D perhaps TRBD1 (5 bases). Between the trimmed V and J ends, which lost 5 bases and 7 bases, there was a span of 12 bases. This CDR3 has 13 residues. CDR1 SEHNR and CDR2 FQNEAQ come from the germline V gene (reference sequence). The CDR3 nucleotides are TGTGCCAGCAGCCAAGACGGGGGGCAGCCCCAGCATTTT. It yields the protein CASSQDGGQPQHF.

This chain uses TRBV7-2 with TRBJ2-2, with 11 bases fitting TRBD2. The CDR3 spans 19 residues. CDR1 is SGHTA and CDR2 is FQGNSA in the germline V gene. V shed 5 bases and J 6 bases; nucleotides not matched to a gene: 17. CDR3 bases: TGTGCCAGCAGCGGAGTTTATAGCGGGAGGGCCTTAATTTCCGGGGAGCTGTTTTTT. Protein product: CASSGVYSGRALISGELFF.

Here the CDR3 reads CASSLAGVGLNEQFF. The CDR3 DNA reads TGTGCCAGCAGCTTAGCGGGAGTAGGGTTGAATGAGCAGTTCTTC. The J gene is TRBJ2-1, the V gene TRBV5-4; TRBD2 aligns across 8 bases. This CDR3 comprises 15 residues. Germline V gene data show CDR1 as SGHNT and CDR2 as YYREEE (reference sequence). V was pared by 2 bases and J by 7 bases, with 8 bases of the junction left unmatched.